The entry that follows covers one T cell receptor (beta chain) sequence. The entry originates in a study of T cell responses to AZD1222 COVID-19 vaccine. CDR3 size: 14 residues. Per the germline V gene, CDR1 is SGHAT and CDR2 is FQNNGV. Trimming stripped 5 bases from V and 4 bases from J, with 14 bases between. Assay used: immunoSEQ multiplex PCR; TCRdb lists only in-frame clones, some missing. The table has roughly 150,000 clones, 85% to 95% seen once. The chain has TRBV11-2 and TRBJ1-1, with D perhaps matching TRBD1 (5 bases). The receptor comes from an adult in good health. Here the sequenced sample was peripheral blood, taken on day 0 of AZD1222 vaccination. CDR3 loop: CASSPAGGGTEAFF. In nucleotides, the CDR3 is TGTGCCAGCAGCCCGGCGGGGGGAGGCACTGAAGCTTTCTTT.